These 17 T cell receptor beta chains originate from one sample sequenced in a study of blood T cell repertoires in COVID-19 (dated by TCRdb to the early 2020s). The library came from the immunoSEQ multiplex PCR assay. This immuneACCESS table, as held by TCRdb, lists in-frame sequences with V and J called but not all clones. Of the missing ones, under half trace to an unresolved V gene in checked studies; the others have no known cause. The table for this sample lists approximately 350,000 clones; over 70% of them were counted only once. The top ten constitute just under 6.5% of the sample. Sequencing was carried out using peripheral blood. These receptors were taken from a woman between 50 and 59 years old with COVID-19, enrolled during active disease.

The chain uses TRBV3-1 (or the pseudogene TRBV3-2) and TRBJ2-7; TRBD2 aligns across 9 bases. The CDR3 spans 17 residues. Losses at the gene ends were 1 base for V and 1 base for J; bases not matched to a gene: 8. CDR1 and CDR2 (germline): LGHDT, YNNKEL (reference sequence). CDR3 DNA: TGTGCCAGCAGCCAAGCTGGGGCGGGAGGGATATCCTACGAGCAGTACTTC. Translating it yields CASSQAGAGGISYEQYF.

In its sample, this clone was seen once. J is TRBJ1-3 and V is TRBV12-5, with 7 bases that match TRBD1. The germline V gene has CDR1 LGHNT and CDR2 FRNRAP. J lost 0 bases, V lost 5 bases, and 7 bases had no gene match. The CDR3 sequence is 16 residues long. CDR3 nucleotides: TGTGCTAGTGGTGACAGGGATCCCATCTCTGGAAACACCATATATTTT. Translated, it gives CASGDRDPISGNTIYF.

The CDR3 protein is CASSLREGRGTQYF. The CDR3 DNA is TGTGCCAGCAGCCTGAGGGAGGGGCGAGGGACCCAGTACTTC. The rearrangement links TRBV11-3 to TRBJ2-5, with 7 positions matching TRBD2. Germline CDR1 and CDR2: SGHNT and YENEEA. J gave up 7 bases and V 5 bases, and 10 bases lay outside the gene matches. The CDR3 consists of 14 residues.

This rearrangement joins TRBV7-2 to TRBJ2-1, with 8 bases identical to TRBD1. CDR3 length: 11 amino acids. Losses at the gene ends were 6 bases for V and 14 bases for J; bases not matched to a gene: 6. Germline V gives CDR1 SGHTA, CDR2 FQGNSA. As DNA, the CDR3 is TGTGCCAGCAGTTACAGGGGGGAAAAGTTCTTC. Amino acids: CASSYRGEKFF.

The rearrangement uses TRBV4-2 and TRBJ2-3, with TRBD2 identical over 16 bases. Germline loops: CDR1 LGHNA, CDR2 YNFKEQ. The trim removed 8 bases at V and 4 bases at J, leaving 12 bases unmatched. The CDR3 length is 18 residues. CDR3 nucleotide sequence: TGTGCCAGCCGCTCCGGGACTAGCGGGAGGGGAGGCGCAGATACGCAGTATTTT. This encodes CASRSGTSGRGGADTQYF.

The V and J genes are TRBV27 and TRBJ1-1; 9 nucleotides align to TRBD1. Germline loops: CDR1 MNHEY, CDR2 SMNVEV (reference sequence). Unmatched junction bases numbered 18, after V lost 1 base and J lost 9 bases. The CDR3 runs 18 residues. CDR3 residues: CASSLWGPRGTGHMKAFF. The CDR3 DNA is TGTGCCAGCAGTTTATGGGGTCCGCGTGGGACAGGGCATATGAAAGCTTTCTTT.

The chain links TRBV15 to TRBJ1-1; a weak D match, TRBD1 (6 bases). The V end lost 3 bases, the J end lost 5 bases, and 25 bases lay between the germline ends. The V gene's germline CDR1 is LNHNV and CDR2 YYDKDF (reference sequence). The CDR3 length is 18 residues. Here the CDR3 DNA reads TGTGCCACCAGCAGGGGCCCCCCTTCTGGGGGCAGGAGTACTGAAGCTTTCTTT. It specifies CATSRGPPSGGRSTEAFF.

The chain combines TRBV6-6 with TRBJ1-4; D may be TRBD1 (5 bases). V was cut by 0 bases and J by 8 bases, with 13 bases left in between. CDR1 and CDR2 (germline): MNHNY, SVGAGI (reference sequence). CDR3 length equals 15 residues. The CDR3 is CASSYSGRDSEKLFF. CDR3 DNA: TGTGCCAGCAGTTACTCGGGTAGGGACTCCGAAAAACTGTTTTTT.

This clone was found many times. The V call is TRBV6-2 or TRBV6-3, the J call TRBJ1-2, with D possibly TRBD1 on 6 matching bases. The CDR3 has 14 amino acids. V lost 5 bases and J 8 bases, leaving 18 bases between the germline ends. From germline, CDR1 is MNHEY and CDR2 SVGEGT. CDR3 region: CASSQTGTIQGYTF. The CDR3 region has the DNA TGTGCCAGCAGTCAGACCGGGACAATTCAGGGCTACACCTTC.

This clone has just a few counts. The rearrangement links TRBV7-2 to TRBJ2-7, with D unresolved. The CDR3 spans 13 residues. V shed 5 bases and J shed 5 bases, with 13 bases lying between them. Germline V CDR1 and CDR2: SGHTA, FQGNSA. Here the CDR3 reads CASSLYSLDEQYF. DNA of the CDR3: TGTGCCAGCAGCCTATACTCATTAGACGAGCAGTACTTC.

As to this clone: Different DNA sequences within this sample yield the same CDR3. The chain couples TRBV12-3 or TRBV12-4 to TRBJ1-1; D is possibly TRBD1 (5 bases). V lost 4 bases and J lost 1, with 7 bases in between. There are 13 residues in the CDR3. CDR3 DNA: TGTGCCAGCAGTTCCACAGGGAACACTGAAGCTTTCTTT. It translates to CASSSTGNTEAFF.

The gene calls are TRBV18 and TRBJ1-1; D ambiguous. Trimming took off 3 bases at V and 4 bases at J, with 6 bases between the two ends. Germline V gene data show CDR1 as KGHSH and CDR2 as LQKENI. The CDR3 covers 12 residues. This CDR3 reads CASSPQSTEAFF. CDR3 DNA: TGTGCCAGCTCACCTCAGTCCACTGAAGCTTTCTTT.

Of note for this clone: Other DNA sequences in this sample translate to the same CDR3. The chain couples TRBV2 to TRBJ2-1; TRBD2 matches 12 bases. V shed 4 bases, J shed 4 bases, and the junction held 2 bases outside the gene matches. Germline V gene data show CDR1 as SNHLY and CDR2 as FYNNEI. The CDR3 spans 15 residues. CDR3 sequence reads: CASSGGLAGYNEQFF. For the CDR3, the DNA is TGTGCCAGCAGTGGAGGACTAGCGGGGTACAATGAGCAGTTCTTC.

This clone was observed once. The CDR3 coding sequence is TGTGCCAGCAGTTTATTCCAGGGAAACACCGGGGAGCTGTTTTTT. It is translated as CASSLFQGNTGELFF. This chain uses TRBV27 with TRBJ2-2; tentative D call: TRBD1 (5 bases). V lost 1 base, J lost 2 bases, and 8 bases lay in between. Germline V gene data show CDR1 as MNHEY and CDR2 as SMNVEV (reference sequence). The CDR3 has 15 residues.

V is TRBV24-1 and J is TRBJ1-2; TRBD1 agrees at 10 bases. The junction had 8 bases not matched to a gene; V was cut back by 4 bases and J by 7 bases. Germline CDR1 and CDR2: KGHDR and SFDVKD. The CDR3 length is 15 residues. The CDR3 region has the DNA TGTGCCACCAGTGAACCTACGGGACAGGGGTTTGGCTACACCTTC. Amino acid sequence: CATSEPTGQGFGYTF.

The chain joins TRBV3-1 (or the pseudogene TRBV3-2) to TRBJ2-1, with 8 bases lining up with TRBD2. The V gene's germline CDR1 is LGHDT and CDR2 YNNKEL (reference sequence). This CDR3 is 14 amino acids long. The V and J ends lost 4 bases and 6 bases, in that order; junction bases with no gene match: 5. CDR3 DNA sequence: TGTGCCAGCAGCCCACCGGGACTAGGCAATGAGCAGTTCTTC. This codes for CASSPPGLGNEQFF.

The V gene is TRBV10-3, the J gene TRBJ2-3; 8 bases fit TRBD1. The junction had 3 bases not matched to a gene; V was cut back by 4 bases and J by 3 bases. CDR3 length: 14 residues. Germline V CDR1 and CDR2: ENHRY, SYGVKD. The CDR3 bases are TGTGCCATCAGTGCAGGGGGCATAACAGATACGCAGTATTTT. It yields the protein CAISAGGITDTQYF.